The sequence of this TCR beta chain was determined in a study of T cells in Graves' hyperthyroidism and ophthalmopathy. Germline assignment: CDR1 DFQATT and CDR2 SNEGSKA (reference sequence). V was pared by 3 bases and J by 1 base, with 9 bases of the junction left unmatched. The CDR3 is 16 residues long. Patients were aged 18 to 65, had disease duration under 2 months, and had newly diagnosed hyperthyroidism. The authors took PBMCs from 8.5 to 10 ml fresh peripheral blood. Researchers took RNA transcripts and amplified the TCR beta CDR3 regions from them. The study used the HTBI primer set for a first-round RT-PCR of the TCR CDR3. TCRdb called the multiplex PCR reads again in MiXCR, with one record for every CDR3 protein. The sample holds about 400,000 distinct CDR3 sequences, around 16% seen once.

Sequencing was performed on blood. This clonotype was sampled from a woman aged 18-35 years with Graves' hyperthyroidism that later progressed to Graves' ophthalmopathy. This chain links TRBV20-1 with TRBJ2-5; 9 bases are a match to TRBD2. The CDR3, as DNA: TGCAGTGCTAGTCGGCCCGGACTAGCGACCCAAGAGACCCAGTACTTC. Its protein is CSASRPGLATQETQYF.